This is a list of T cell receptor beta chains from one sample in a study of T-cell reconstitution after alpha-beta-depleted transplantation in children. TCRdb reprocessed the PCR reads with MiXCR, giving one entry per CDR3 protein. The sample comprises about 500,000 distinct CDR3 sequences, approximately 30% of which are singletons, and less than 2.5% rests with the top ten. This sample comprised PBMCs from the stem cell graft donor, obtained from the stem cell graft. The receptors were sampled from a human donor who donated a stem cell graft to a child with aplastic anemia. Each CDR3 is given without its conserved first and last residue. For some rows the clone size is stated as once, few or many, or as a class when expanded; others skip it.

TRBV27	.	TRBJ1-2	ASSLNSQGHGYT
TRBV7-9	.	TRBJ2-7	ASSISGEQY
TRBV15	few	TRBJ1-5	ATSRDNTNQPQH
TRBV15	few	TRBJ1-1	ATSRKQGSGEAF
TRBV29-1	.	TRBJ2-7	SVVLDGFGQY
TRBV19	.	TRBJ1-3	ATQSTGAGNTIY
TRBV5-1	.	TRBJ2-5	ASSLAGAIRETQY
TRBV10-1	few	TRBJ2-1	ASSELGDSSGEQF
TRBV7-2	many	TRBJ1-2	ASSLTTGNYGYT
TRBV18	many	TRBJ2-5	ASSPRSAGILETQY
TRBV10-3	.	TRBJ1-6	AITQRQGGNSPLH
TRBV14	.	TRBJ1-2	ASSQERRTAASYGYT
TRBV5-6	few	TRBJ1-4	ASSLAGTGNEKLF
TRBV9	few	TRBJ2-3	ASSVGGSADTQY
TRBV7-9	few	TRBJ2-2	ASSLYSSGSTGELF
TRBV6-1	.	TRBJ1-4	ASSTRRSNEKLF
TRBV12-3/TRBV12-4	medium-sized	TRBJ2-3	ASSSGTSGIDTQY
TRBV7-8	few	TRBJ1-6	ASSRVGLNSYNSPLH
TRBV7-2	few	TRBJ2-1	ASSLGGLNEQF
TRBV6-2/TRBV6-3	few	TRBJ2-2	ASRPTEWDREGPGELF
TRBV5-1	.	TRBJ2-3	ASSFQGQGTDTQY
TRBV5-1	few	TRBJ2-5	ASSLSTGDQETQY
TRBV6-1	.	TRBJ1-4	ASSGRTAQDEKLF
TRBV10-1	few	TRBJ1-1	ASSKGRDTEAF
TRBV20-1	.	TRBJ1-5	SAIDRGNGNQPQH
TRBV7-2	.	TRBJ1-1	ASSLVYSLNTEAF
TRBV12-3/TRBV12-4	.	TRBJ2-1	ASRSTGTSGNREF
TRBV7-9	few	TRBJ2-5	ASSTNYGAKEETQY
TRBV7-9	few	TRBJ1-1	ASSLVGQGASAF
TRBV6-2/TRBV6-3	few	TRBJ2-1	ASRSTAYNEQF
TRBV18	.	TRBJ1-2	ASSSGTAYGYT
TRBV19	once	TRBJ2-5	ASSTLGIQETQY
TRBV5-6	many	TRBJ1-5	ASSLRTARGGQPQH
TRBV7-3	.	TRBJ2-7	ASSLTPGQGAYEQY
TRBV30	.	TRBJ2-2	AWNGKWGELF
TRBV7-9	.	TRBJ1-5	ASSSRRLVRGNQPQH
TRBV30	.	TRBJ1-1	AWKRSGNTEAF
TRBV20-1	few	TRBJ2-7	SARASNRGLDEQY
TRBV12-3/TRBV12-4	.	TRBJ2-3	ASLTGTGRADTQY
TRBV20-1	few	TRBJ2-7	SASPSRPYEQY
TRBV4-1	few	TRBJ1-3	ASSQDGLSGNTIY
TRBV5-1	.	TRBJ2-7	ASRSAGTGGDEQY
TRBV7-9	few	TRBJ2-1	ASSLWGEEYNEQF
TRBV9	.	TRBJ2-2	ASSLGTSMSTGELF
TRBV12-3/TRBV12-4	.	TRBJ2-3	ASSSAGTESTDTQY
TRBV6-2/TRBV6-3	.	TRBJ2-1	ASSYRGTTYNEQF
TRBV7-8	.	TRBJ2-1	ASSLVASGSNEQF
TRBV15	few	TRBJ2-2	ATSRDGTGELF
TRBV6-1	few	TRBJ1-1	ASSPSGRKVEAF
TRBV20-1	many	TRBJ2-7	SATTTSAYEQY
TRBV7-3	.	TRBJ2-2	ASSQLDGELF
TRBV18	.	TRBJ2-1	ASSPYDSGNSEQF
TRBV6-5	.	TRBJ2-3	ASSYTPSGAEDTQY
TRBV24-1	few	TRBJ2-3	ATSADRESDTQY
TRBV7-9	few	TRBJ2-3	ASSLDWLASDTQY
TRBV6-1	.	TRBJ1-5	ASSTQPSNQPQH
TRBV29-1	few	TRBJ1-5	SVGDGANQPQH